Below are 26 T cell receptor beta chains sequenced from a single sample in a study of shared clonotypes between healthy human individuals. Clones were read by immunoSEQ multiplex PCR, and TCRdb kept only the in-frame ones, dropping some. Of just over 2,000,000 clones listed, 85% to 95% were seen once; the top ten hold roughly 0.13%. Sample: naive CD4+ T cells sorted from blood. The subset denotes: CD45RA+ positively selected. The receptors come from a young man in good health.

The rearrangement joins TRBV6-1 to TRBJ2-7; D call uncertain. The CDR3 has 15 amino acids. Germline V CDR1 and CDR2: MNHNS, SASEGT. V was cut by 1 base and J by 3 bases, with 13 bases left in between. CDR3 protein: CASSEGTAVFYEQYF. For the CDR3, the DNA is TGTGCCAGCAGTGAAGGGACCGCGGTGTTCTACGAGCAGTACTTC.

The chain carries TRBV30 and TRBJ2-4; D might be TRBD2 (6 bases). Trimming pared 0 bases from V and 6 bases from J, leaving 12 bases between. The CDR3 is made up of 14 amino acids. The germline gives CDR1 GTSNPN, CDR2 SVGIG (reference sequence). CDR3 sequence: CAWSVLETRNIQYF. CDR3 coding DNA: TGTGCCTGGAGTGTACTAGAGACTAGAAACATTCAGTACTTC.

This clone has only one observation. This CDR3 is also generated by other DNA sequences in the sample. The rearrangement uses TRBV7-9 and TRBJ2-6, with D possibly being TRBD1 (5 bases). The germline V gene has CDR1 SEHNR and CDR2 FQNEAQ (reference sequence). The CDR3 has 15 residues. V shed 4 bases and J shed 0 bases, with 7 bases lying between them. The CDR3 region has the DNA TGTGCCAGCAGCTCACAGGTCTCTGGGGCCAACGTCCTGACTTTC. It encodes CASSSQVSGANVLTF.

The chain's CDR3 is CSVKAGTGPYEQYF. The CDR3 DNA is TGCAGCGTAAAAGCCGGGACAGGACCCTACGAGCAGTACTTC. J is TRBJ2-7 and V is TRBV29-1, with TRBD1 matching 8 bases. Germline V gene sequence: CDR1 SQVTM, CDR2 ANQGSEA. V dropped 6 bases and J dropped 2; count of bases not matched to a gene: 9. This CDR3 is built from 14 residues.

The chain employs TRBV7-2 and TRBJ2-7; 9 bases line up with TRBD2. Germline CDR1 and CDR2: SGHTA and FQGNSA. With 0 bases clipped from V and 8 bases from J, the junction kept 8 bases outside the gene matches. The CDR3 is 15 residues long. The CDR3, as DNA: TGTGCCAGCAGCTTAGCCGGTAGCGGGAGATCTCAGCAGTACTTC. This sequence encodes CASSLAGSGRSQQYF.

On this clone: Other DNA sequences of this sample code for an identical CDR3. J is TRBJ2-1 and V is TRBV7-9; a possible D gene is TRBD2 (6 bases). V shed 5 bases and J shed 2 bases, with 10 bases lying between them. From germline, CDR1 is SEHNR and CDR2 FQNEAQ (reference sequence). CDR3 length equals 14 residues. CDR3: CASSLTGAYNEQFF. CDR3 bases: TGTGCCAGCAGCCTGACGGGAGCCTACAATGAGCAGTTCTTC.

This sequence joins TRBV7-3 and TRBJ1-4; D unresolved. This CDR3 has 15 amino acids. Germline CDR1 is SGHTA and CDR2 is FQGTGA. V was shortened by 5 bases and J by 10 bases, with 20 bases between the two germline ends. The CDR3 nucleotides read TGTGCCAGCAGCCAAAGAACCGGGCCTAAAGGAAAACTGTTTTTT. Translated: CASSQRTGPKGKLFF.

The J gene is TRBJ1-5, the V gene TRBV10-3; D is unresolved. Trimming took off 5 bases at V and 1 base at J, with 9 bases between the two ends. The germline V gene has CDR1 ENHRY and CDR2 SYGVKD. This CDR3 spans 14 amino acids. CDR3: CAISLGRSNQPQHF. The DNA of the CDR3 is TGTGCCATCAGTTTGGGGAGGAGCAATCAGCCCCAGCATTTT.

The chain recombines TRBV28 with TRBJ1-1, with 7 bases identical to TRBD1. This CDR3 has 13 amino acids. Germline CDR1 is MDHEN and CDR2 is SYDVKM. Trimming at V came to 10 bases and at J to 3 bases, leaving 8 bases not matched to a gene. Here the CDR3 DNA reads TGTGCCACCCACAGGGGTTTGCACACTGAAGCTTTCTTT. Translating it yields CATHRGLHTEAFF.

The V gene is TRBV27, the J gene TRBJ2-7, with D possibly being TRBD2 (5 bases). The CDR3 consists of 13 residues. Trimming pared 8 bases from V and 7 bases from J, leaving 18 bases between. Germline V gene data show CDR1 as MNHEY and CDR2 as SMNVEV (reference sequence). In DNA form, the CDR3 reads TGTGCCAGCGGGTCGGGGTTCCTTTTGGAGCAGTACTTC. Protein product: CASGSGFLLEQYF.

Notes on this clone: At the DNA level, this CDR3 is encoded by other sequences in the same sample as well. The rearrangement uses TRBV18 and TRBJ1-1; perhaps TRBD1 as D (5 bases). CDR1 and CDR2 (germline): KGHSH, LQKENI. Deletions cut 4 bases from V and 5 bases from J, with 11 bases between. This CDR3 region has 13 residues. The CDR3 bases are TGTGCCAGCTCACGCGGGGGGGATACTGAAGCTTTCTTT. Translated: CASSRGGDTEAFF.

The chain uses TRBV9 and TRBJ2-3; D is undetermined. This CDR3 region has 12 residues. In germline, CDR1 is SGDLS, CDR2 YYNGEE. Trimming left V 3 bases short and J 4 bases short, with 6 bases between. DNA for the CDR3: TGTGCCAGCAGCGCCAGCTCAGATACGCAGTATTTT. It specifies CASSASSDTQYF. Full variable domain (missing parts from reference TRBV9 and TRBJ2-3): DSGVTQTPKHLITATGQRVTLRCSPRSGDLSVYWYQQSLDQGLQFLIQYYNGEERAKGNILERFSAQQFPDLHSELNLSSLELGDSALYFCASSASSDTQYFGPGTRLTVL.

The rearrangement uses TRBV9 and TRBJ1-1; D unresolved. Trimming stripped 3 bases from V and 9 bases from J, with 15 bases between. Germline assignment: CDR1 SGDLS and CDR2 YYNGEE. The CDR3 is 13 amino acids. CDR3 region: CASSAPNIGKAFF. The CDR3 bases are TGTGCCAGCAGCGCACCGAATATAGGGAAAGCTTTCTTT.

The sample holds one count of this clone. The chain employs TRBV10-3 and TRBJ1-4, with D possibly matching TRBD1 (6 bases). CDR3 length: 13 amino acids. Trimming pared 10 bases from V and 5 bases from J, leaving 14 bases between. Germline V gives CDR1 ENHRY, CDR2 SYGVKD. CDR3 sequence (DNA): TGTGCCACCTGTACAGGGATAAATGAAAAACTGTTTTTT. The encoded protein is CATCTGINEKLFF.

In DNA, the CDR3 is TGTGCCAGCAGAGTTAGGGATACGCAGTATTTT. It codes for CASRVRDTQYF. The chain employs TRBV2 and TRBJ2-3; unclear D gene. Germline CDR1 reads SNHLY; CDR2 reads FYNNEI. V was pared by 6 bases and J by 6 bases, with 7 bases between. CDR3 length: 11 amino acids.

As concerns this clone: The same CDR3 can be traced to other DNA sequences in this sample. DNA of the CDR3: TGCGCCAGCAGCTTGGGAGGAGGGAACTATGGCTACACCTTC. Translation gives CASSLGGGNYGYTF. This sequence joins TRBV5-1 and TRBJ1-2; no clear D. Germline V gives CDR1 SGHRS, CDR2 YFSETQ. CDR3 length: 14 residues. The V gene lost 0 bases and the J gene lost 2 bases, with 8 bases spanning the gap.

This clone was detected a few times. CDR3 loop: CASSLGGNPDTQYF. The CDR3 DNA reads as TGTGCCAGCAGCTTGGGGGGGAACCCAGATACGCAGTATTTT. The rearrangement uses TRBV5-4 and TRBJ2-3, with D perhaps being TRBD1 or TRBD2 (5 bases each). The V end was cut by 0 bases, the J end by 4 bases, with 9 bases between. Germline lookup yields CDR1 SGHNT and CDR2 YYREEE (reference sequence). The CDR3 is made up of 14 amino acids.

The chain has TRBV4-3 and TRBJ2-2; D possibly corresponds to TRBD2 (5 bases). V was cut by 5 bases and J by 4 bases, with 14 bases left in between. The CDR3 covers 15 residues. Germline CDR1 is LGHNA and CDR2 is YSLEER. This chain's CDR3 is CASSVSIGSTGELFF. The CDR3 nucleotides read TGCGCCAGCAGCGTTAGCATAGGGAGCACCGGGGAGCTGTTTTTT.

Notes on this clone: This same CDR3 is encoded by further DNA sequences in the sample. This rearrangement joins TRBV29-1 to TRBJ2-5; 11 bases agree with TRBD1. The CDR3 length is 12 residues. In germline, CDR1 is SQVTM, CDR2 ANQGSEA. The J segment lost 5 bases and the V segment lost 4 bases, leaving 0 bases of the junction unmatched. The CDR3 spells CSVGTGGETQYF. CDR3 DNA sequence: TGCAGCGTTGGGACAGGGGGCGAGACCCAGTACTTC.

This chain uses TRBV28 with TRBJ1-1; D gene unclear. Per the germline V gene, CDR1 is MDHEN and CDR2 is SYDVKM. This CDR3 region has 15 residues. V was pared by 5 bases and J by 1 base, with 14 bases between. The CDR3 coding sequence is TGTGCCAGCAGTAACAAGGACGGTCCGAACACTGAAGCTTTCTTT. It yields the protein CASSNKDGPNTEAFF.

The chain couples TRBV4-3 to TRBJ2-2; the D is unclear. V was trimmed by 0 bases and J by 6 bases, leaving 8 bases between them. Germline V gene sequence: CDR1 LGHNA, CDR2 YSLEER. The CDR3 totals 14 residues. This CDR3 reads CASSQDLGAGELFF. DNA of the CDR3: TGCGCCAGCAGCCAAGATCTAGGTGCCGGGGAGCTGTTTTTT.

The chain joins TRBV5-1 to TRBJ2-5, with D maybe TRBD2 (6 bases). This CDR3 spans 14 amino acids. Germline values: CDR1 SGHRS, CDR2 YFSETQ. Trimming left V 4 bases short and J 3 bases short, with 13 bases between. CDR3 protein: CASSLGTSKETQYF. The CDR3 DNA reads as TGCGCCAGCAGCCTAGGGACTTCAAAAGAGACCCAGTACTTC.

The chain joins TRBV9 to TRBJ2-7; possibly TRBD1 or TRBD2 for D (5 bases each). With 4 bases removed from V and 0 bases from J, the gap between germline ends came to 14 bases. The CDR3 consists of 15 residues. CDR1 is SGDLS, CDR2 YYNGEE, per germline. DNA for the CDR3: TGTGCCAGCAGCAGGGACCATTCCAGCTCCTACGAGCAGTACTTC. This encodes CASSRDHSSSYEQYF.

Concerning this clone itself: Other DNA sequences of this sample code for an identical CDR3. The chain combines TRBV5-1 with TRBJ2-2; D uncertain. The germline V and J ends were trimmed by 2 bases and 0 bases, with 8 bases remaining between them. Germline V gene lookup returns CDR1 SGHRS and CDR2 YFSETQ. This CDR3 is built from 15 residues. The CDR3 sequence: CASSLGGTNTGELFF. In DNA, the CDR3 is TGCGCCAGCAGCTTAGGCGGAACGAACACCGGGGAGCTGTTTTTT.

J is TRBJ1-1 and V is TRBV28; TRBD1 might be the D (6 bases). CDR1 is MDHEN, CDR2 SYDVKM, per germline. The CDR3 runs to 14 residues. Trimming cost V 8 bases and J 2 bases, with 15 bases left between them. The CDR3 reads CASALAGVNTEAFF. The CDR3 DNA is TGTGCCAGCGCCCTGGCAGGGGTTAACACTGAAGCTTTCTTT.

The chain is built from TRBV6-1 and TRBJ2-7, with a tentative D call TRBD1 (5 bases). CDR1 and CDR2 from the germline V gene are MNHNS and SASEGT. CDR3 size: 13 residues. The V end lost 4 bases, the J end lost 3 bases, and 10 bases lay between the germline ends. For the CDR3, the DNA is TGTGCCAGCAGTGGAACAGGTCGCTACGAGCAGTACTTC. This encodes CASSGTGRYEQYF.